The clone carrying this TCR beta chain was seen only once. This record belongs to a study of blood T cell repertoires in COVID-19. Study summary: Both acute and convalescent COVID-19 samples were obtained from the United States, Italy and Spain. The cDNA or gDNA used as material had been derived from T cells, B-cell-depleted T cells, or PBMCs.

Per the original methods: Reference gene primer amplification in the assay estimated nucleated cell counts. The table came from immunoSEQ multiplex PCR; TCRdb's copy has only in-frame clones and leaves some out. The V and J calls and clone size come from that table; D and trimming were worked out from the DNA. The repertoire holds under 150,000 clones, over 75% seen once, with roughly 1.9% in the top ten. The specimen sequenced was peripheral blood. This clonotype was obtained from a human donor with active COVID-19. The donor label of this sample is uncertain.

The chain's CDR3 is CASSDRGYEQYF. DNA for the CDR3: TGTGCCAGCAGTGATAGAGGCTACGAGCAGTACTTC. This chain connects TRBV2 to TRBJ2-7; D call uncertain. V lost 3 bases to trimming and J lost 3 bases, with 6 bases between them. CDR1 and CDR2 from the germline V gene are SNHLY and FYNNEI. This CDR3 is built from 12 residues.